The present entry profiles one T cell receptor beta chain with its context. No antigen is known for it. The source of the sample is a study of prognosis after radiotherapy for stage I lung cancer. On the study more broadly: Distant metastases after radiotherapy occurred in a handful of patients at a median of roughly 7 months; 15 showed no significant progression.

Germline CDR1 is MNHEY and CDR2 is SVGEGT. Trimming removed 7 bases at V and 1 base at J, with 10 bases between. This CDR3 is 13 amino acids long. Researchers used two-round multiplex PCR to amplify TCR beta CDR3 starting from genomic DNA. The first round of PCR was done with primers that matched each TRBV and TRBJ gene. TCRdb processed the multiplex PCR reads anew with MiXCR; each CDR3 protein has one entry. The table includes about 8,500 distinct CDR3 sequences, less than 70% detected once. Study results and limitations: Lower Shannon entropy after stereotactic body radiation therapy was observed in patients who went on to develop distant metastases.

The rearrangement joins TRBV6-2 or TRBV6-3 to TRBJ1-1; D might be TRBD1 (6 bases). The sequence was obtained from a donor aged 50 or older with non-small cell lung cancer. Sample: PBMCs, taken before or after stereotactic body radiation therapy (not recorded which). The CDR3 sequence: CASIWGQNTEAFF. The CDR3 DNA follows: TGTGCCAGCATTTGGGGGCAGAACACTGAAGCTTTCTTT.